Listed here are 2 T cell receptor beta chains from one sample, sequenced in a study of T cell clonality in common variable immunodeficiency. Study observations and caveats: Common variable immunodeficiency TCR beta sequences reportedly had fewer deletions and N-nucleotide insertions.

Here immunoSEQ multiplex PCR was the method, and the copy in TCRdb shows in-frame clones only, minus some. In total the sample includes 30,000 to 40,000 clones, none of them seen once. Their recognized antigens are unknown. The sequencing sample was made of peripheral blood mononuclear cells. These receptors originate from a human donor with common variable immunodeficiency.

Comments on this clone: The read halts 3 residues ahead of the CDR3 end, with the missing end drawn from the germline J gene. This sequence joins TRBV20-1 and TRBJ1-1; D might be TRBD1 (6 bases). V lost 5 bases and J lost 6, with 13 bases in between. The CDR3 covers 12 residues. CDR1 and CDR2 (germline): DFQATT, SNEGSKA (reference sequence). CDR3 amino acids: CSAGGTRPEAFF. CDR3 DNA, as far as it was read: TGCAGTGCTGGTGGGACACGGCCTGAA.

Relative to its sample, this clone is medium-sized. This CDR3 reads CSVWEGMNTEAFF. The sequenced part of the CDR3 DNA is TGCAGCGTCTGGGAGGGGATGAACACTGAA. The V call is TRBV29-1, the J call TRBJ1-1; the D gene is possibly TRBD1 (5 bases). Read coverage stops 3 residues before the CDR3 terminus; the germline J gene supplies the remainder. CDR1 and CDR2 (germline): SQVTM, ANQGSEA. The CDR3 loop spans 13 amino acids. Trimming removed 6 bases from V and 0 bases from J, with 11 bases in between.